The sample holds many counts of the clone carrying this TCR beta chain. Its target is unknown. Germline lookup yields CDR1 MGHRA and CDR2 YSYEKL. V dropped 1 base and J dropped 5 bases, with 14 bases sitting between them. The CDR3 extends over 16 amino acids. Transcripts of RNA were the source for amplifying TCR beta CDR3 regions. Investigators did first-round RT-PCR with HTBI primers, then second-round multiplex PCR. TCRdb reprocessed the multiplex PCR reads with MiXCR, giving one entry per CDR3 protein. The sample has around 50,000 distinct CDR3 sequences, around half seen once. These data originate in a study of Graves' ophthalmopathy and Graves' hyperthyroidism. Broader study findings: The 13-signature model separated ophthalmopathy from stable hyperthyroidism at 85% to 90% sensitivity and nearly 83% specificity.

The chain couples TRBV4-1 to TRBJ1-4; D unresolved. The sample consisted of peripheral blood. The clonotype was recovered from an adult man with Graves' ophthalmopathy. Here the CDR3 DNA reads TGCGCCAGCAGCCAAGTTCCGAGGTTAGGGAATGAAAAACTGTTTTTT. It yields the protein CASSQVPRLGNEKLFF.